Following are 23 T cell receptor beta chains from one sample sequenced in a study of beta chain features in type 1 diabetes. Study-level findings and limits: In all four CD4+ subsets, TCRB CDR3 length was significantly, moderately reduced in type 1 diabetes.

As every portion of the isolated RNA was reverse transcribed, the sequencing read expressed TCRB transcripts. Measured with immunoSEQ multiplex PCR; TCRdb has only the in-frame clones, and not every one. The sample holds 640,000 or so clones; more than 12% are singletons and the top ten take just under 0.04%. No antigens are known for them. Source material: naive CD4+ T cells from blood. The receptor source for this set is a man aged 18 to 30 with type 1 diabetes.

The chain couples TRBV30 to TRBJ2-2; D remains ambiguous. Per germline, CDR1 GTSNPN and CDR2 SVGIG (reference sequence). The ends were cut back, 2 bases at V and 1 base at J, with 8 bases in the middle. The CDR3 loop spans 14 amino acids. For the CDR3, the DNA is TGTGCCTGGAGTACCACAGAGAACACCGGGGAGCTGTTTTTT. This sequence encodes CAWSTTENTGELFF.

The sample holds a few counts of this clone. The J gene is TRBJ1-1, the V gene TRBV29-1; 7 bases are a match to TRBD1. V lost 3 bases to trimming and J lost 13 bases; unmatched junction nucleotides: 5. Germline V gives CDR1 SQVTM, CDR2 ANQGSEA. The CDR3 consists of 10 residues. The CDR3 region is CSVEGQYGFF. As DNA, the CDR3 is TGCAGCGTTGAGGGACAGTATGGTTTCTTT.

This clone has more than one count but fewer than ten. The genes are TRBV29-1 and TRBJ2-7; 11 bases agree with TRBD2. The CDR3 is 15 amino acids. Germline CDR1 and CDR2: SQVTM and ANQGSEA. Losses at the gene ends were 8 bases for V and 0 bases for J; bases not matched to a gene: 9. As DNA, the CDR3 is TGCAGCATAGATCGACTAGCGGGGAGCTCCTACGAGCAGTACTTC. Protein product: CSIDRLAGSSYEQYF.

The CDR3 region is CASSLPQGRNSPLHF. CDR3 sequence (DNA): TGTGCCAGCAGTTTACCTCAGGGGCGTAATTCACCCCTCCACTTT. The chain uses TRBV28 and TRBJ1-6, with a possible D match to TRBD1 (6 bases). The CDR3 is 15 residues long. Germline lookup yields CDR1 MDHEN and CDR2 SYDVKM. Trimming removed 2 bases at V and 6 bases at J, with 11 bases between.

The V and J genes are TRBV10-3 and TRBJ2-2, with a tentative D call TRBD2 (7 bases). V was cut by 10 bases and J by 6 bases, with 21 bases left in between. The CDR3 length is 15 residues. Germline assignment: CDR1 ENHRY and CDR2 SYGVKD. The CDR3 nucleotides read TGTGCCACGAGGCCGGGGGGCAGCATCCCCGGGGAGCTGTTTTTT. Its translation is CATRPGGSIPGELFF.

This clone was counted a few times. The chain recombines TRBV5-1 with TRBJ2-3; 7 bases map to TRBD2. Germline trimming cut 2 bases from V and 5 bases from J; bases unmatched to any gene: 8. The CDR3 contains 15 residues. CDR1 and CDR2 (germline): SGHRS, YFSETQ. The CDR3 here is CASSFESGAQDTQYF. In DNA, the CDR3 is TGCGCCAGCAGCTTTGAAAGCGGGGCCCAAGATACGCAGTATTTT.

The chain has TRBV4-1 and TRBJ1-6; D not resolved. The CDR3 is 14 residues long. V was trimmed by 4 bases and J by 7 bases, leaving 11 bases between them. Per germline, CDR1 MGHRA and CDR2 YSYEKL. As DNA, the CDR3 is TGCGCCAGCAGCCCGGCGACCATCAATTCACCCCTCCACTTT. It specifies CASSPATINSPLHF.

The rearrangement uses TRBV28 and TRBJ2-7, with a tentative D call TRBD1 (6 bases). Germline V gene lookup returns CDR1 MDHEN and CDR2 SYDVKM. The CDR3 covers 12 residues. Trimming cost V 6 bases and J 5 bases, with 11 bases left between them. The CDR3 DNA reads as TGTGCCAGCAGACAGGGTGGGGACGAGCAGTACTTC. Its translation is CASRQGGDEQYF.

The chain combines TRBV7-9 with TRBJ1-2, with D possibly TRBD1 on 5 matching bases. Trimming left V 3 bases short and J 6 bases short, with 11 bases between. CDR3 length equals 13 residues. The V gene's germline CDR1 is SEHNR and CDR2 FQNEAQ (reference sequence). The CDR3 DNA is TGTGCCAGCAGCTTTGAGGGGACCCATGGCTACACCTTC. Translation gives CASSFEGTHGYTF.

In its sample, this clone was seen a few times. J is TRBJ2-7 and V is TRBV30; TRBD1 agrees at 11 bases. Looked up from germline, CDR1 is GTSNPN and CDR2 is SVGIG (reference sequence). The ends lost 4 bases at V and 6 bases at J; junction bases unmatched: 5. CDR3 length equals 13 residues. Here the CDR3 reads CAWTRDRGGEQYF. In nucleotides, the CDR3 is TGTGCCTGGACCCGGGACAGGGGGGGCGAGCAGTACTTC.

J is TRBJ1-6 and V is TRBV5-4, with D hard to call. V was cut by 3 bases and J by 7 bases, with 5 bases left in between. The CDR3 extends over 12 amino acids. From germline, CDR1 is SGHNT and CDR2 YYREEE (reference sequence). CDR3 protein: CASSSENSPLHF. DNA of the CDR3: TGTGCCAGCAGCTCGGAAAATTCACCCCTCCACTTT.

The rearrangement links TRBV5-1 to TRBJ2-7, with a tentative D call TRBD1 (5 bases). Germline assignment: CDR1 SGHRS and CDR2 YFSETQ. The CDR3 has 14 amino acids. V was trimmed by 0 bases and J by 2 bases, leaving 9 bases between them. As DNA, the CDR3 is TGCGCCAGCAGCTTGGGACAGCAAACCTACGAGCAGTACTTC. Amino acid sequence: CASSLGQQTYEQYF. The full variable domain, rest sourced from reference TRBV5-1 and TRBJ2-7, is KAGVTQTPRYLIKTRGQQVTLSCSPISGHRSVSWYQQTPGQGLQFLFEYFSETQRNKGNFPGRFSGRQFSNSRSEMNVSTLELGDSALYLCASSLGQQTYEQYFGPGTRLTVT.

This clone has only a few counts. CDR3 protein: CASSRMDIATYEQYF. In DNA form, the CDR3 reads TGTGCCAGCAGTCGCATGGACATAGCGACCTACGAGCAGTACTTC. The chain is built from TRBV6-5 and TRBJ2-7, with D perhaps matching TRBD1 or TRBD2 (5 bases each). V was clipped by 5 bases and J by 2 bases, with 16 bases between them. CDR3 size: 15 residues. Germline CDR1 MNHEY, CDR2 SVGAGI.

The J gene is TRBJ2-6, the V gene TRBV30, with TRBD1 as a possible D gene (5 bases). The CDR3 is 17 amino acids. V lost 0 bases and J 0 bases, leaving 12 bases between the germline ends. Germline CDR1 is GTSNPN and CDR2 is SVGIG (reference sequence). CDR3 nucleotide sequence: TGTGCCTGGAGTGTTGTCAGGGCCTCCTCTGGGGCCAACGTCCTGACTTTC. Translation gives CAWSVVRASSGANVLTF.

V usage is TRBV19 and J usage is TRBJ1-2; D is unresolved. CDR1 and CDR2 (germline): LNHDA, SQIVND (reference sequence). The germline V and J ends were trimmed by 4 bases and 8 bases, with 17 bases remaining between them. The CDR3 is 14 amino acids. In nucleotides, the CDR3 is TGTGCCAGTAGTACCCCGGACGGCGTTTGGGGCTACACCTTC. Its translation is CASSTPDGVWGYTF.

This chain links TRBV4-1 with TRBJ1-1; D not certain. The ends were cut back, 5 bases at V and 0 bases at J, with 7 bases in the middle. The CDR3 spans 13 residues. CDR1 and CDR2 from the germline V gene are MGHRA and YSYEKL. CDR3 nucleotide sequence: TGCGCCAGCAGCAAAGGACTGAACACTGAAGCTTTCTTT. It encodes CASSKGLNTEAFF.

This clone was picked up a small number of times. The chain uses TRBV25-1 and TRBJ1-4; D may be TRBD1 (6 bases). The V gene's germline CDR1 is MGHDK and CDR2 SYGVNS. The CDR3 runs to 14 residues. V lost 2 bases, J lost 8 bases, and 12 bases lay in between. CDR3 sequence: CASSEPGGGEKLFF. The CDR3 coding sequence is TGTGCCAGCAGTGAACCGGGTGGGGGCGAAAAACTGTTTTTT.

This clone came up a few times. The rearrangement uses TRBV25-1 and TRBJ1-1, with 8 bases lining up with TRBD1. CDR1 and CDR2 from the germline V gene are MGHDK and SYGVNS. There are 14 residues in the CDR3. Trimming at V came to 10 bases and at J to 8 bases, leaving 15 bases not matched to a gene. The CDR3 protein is CATWTGPRILEAFF. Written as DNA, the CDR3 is TGTGCCACCTGGACAGGGCCTAGAATCTTAGAAGCTTTCTTT.

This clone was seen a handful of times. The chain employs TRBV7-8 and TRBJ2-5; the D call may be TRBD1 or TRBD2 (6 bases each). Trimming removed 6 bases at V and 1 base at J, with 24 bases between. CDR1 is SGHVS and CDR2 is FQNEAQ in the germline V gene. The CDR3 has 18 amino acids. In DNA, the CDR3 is TGTGCCAGCAGACCAGCCACAGGGACGGGGAGGACCCAAGAGACCCAGTACTTC. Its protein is CASRPATGTGRTQETQYF.

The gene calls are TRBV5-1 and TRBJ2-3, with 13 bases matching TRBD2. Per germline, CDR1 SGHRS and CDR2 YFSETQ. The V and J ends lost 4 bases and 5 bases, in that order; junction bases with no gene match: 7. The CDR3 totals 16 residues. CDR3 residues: CASSPGLAGTRDTQYF. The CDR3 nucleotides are TGCGCCAGCAGCCCGGGACTAGCGGGAACAAGAGATACGCAGTATTTT.

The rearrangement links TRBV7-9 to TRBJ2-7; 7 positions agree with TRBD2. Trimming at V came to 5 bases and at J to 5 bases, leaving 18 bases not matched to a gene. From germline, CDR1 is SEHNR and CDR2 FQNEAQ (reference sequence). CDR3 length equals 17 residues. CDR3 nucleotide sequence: TGTGCCAGCAGCCGAAGCTTCTTCGGGGGGACCTTCCACGAGCAGTACTTC. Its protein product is CASSRSFFGGTFHEQYF.

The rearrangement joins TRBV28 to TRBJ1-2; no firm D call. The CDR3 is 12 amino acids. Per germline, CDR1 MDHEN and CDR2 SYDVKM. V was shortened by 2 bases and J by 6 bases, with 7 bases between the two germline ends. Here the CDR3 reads CASSLVQHGYTF. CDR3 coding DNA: TGTGCCAGCAGTTTAGTCCAGCATGGCTACACCTTC.

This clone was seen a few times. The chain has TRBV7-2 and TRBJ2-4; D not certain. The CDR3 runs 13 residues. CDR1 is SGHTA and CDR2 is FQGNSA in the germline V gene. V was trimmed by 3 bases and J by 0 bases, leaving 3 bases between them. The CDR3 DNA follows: TGTGCCAGCAGCTTGGCAGCCAAAAACATTCAGTACTTC. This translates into CASSLAAKNIQYF.